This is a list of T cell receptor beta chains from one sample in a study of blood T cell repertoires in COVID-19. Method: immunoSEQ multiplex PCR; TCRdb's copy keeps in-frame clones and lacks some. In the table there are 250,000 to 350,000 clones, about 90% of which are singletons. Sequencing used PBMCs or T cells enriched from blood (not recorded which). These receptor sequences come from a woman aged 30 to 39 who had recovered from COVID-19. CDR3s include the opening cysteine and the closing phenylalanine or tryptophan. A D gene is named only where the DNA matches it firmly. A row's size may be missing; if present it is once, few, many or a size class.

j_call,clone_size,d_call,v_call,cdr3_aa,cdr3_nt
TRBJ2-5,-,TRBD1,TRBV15,CATSRARQGAETQYF,TGTGCCACCAGCAGAGCCCGACAGGGGGCAGAGACCCAGTACTTC
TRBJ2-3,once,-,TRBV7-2,CASTPQGRFQDTQYF,TGTGCCAGCACCCCACAGGGACGATTCCAAGATACGCAGTATTTT
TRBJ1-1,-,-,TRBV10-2,CASTLQAGGTEAFF,TGCGCCAGCACCCTGCAGGCCGGGGGGACTGAAGCTTTCTTT
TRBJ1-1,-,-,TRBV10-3,CAISPRQELNTEAFF,TGTGCCATCAGCCCGCGACAGGAGCTGAACACTGAAGCTTTCTTT
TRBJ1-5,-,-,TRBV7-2,CASSFQGLGSNQPQHF,TGTGCCAGCAGCTTCCAGGGATTAGGTAGCAATCAGCCCCAGCATTTT
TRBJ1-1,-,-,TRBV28,CASSPGLMMNTEAFF,TGTGCCAGCAGTCCCGGACTGATGATGAACACTGAAGCTTTCTTT
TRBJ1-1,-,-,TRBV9,CASSVEFQNTEAFF,TGTGCCAGCAGCGTAGAATTTCAGAACACTGAAGCTTTCTTT
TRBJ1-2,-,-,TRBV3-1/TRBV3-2,CASSQSEDYGYTF,TGTGCCAGCAGCCAGAGTGAGGACTATGGCTACACCTTC
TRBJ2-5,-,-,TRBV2,CASSEKGGQETQYF,TGTGCCAGCAGTGAAAAGGGGGGGCAAGAGACCCAGTACTTC
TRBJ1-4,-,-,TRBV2,CASSESQGREKLFF,TGTGCCAGCAGTGAGTCACAGGGAAGGGAAAAACTGTTTTTT
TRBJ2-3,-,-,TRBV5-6,CASSLVVLATSTDTQYF,TGTGCCAGCAGCTTGGTCGTGCTAGCGACTAGCACAGATACGCAGTATTTT
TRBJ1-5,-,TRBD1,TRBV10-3,CAISTGEDQPQHF,TGTGCCATTTCGACAGGGGAGGATCAGCCCCAGCATTTT
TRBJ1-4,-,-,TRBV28,CASSLLAGSNEKLFF,TGTGCCAGCAGTTTACTGGCAGGCAGCAATGAAAAACTGTTTTTT
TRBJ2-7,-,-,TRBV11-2,CASSLAFSVSEQYF,TGTGCCAGCAGCTTAGCGTTCTCCGTGTCCGAGCAGTACTTC
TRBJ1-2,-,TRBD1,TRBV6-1,CASSEGETGGRGYTF,TGTGCCAGCAGTGAAGGAGAGACAGGGGGCCGTGGCTACACCTTC
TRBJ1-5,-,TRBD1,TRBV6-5,CATLPQGASVQPQHF,TGTGCCACCCTCCCTCAGGGGGCGAGTGTTCAGCCCCAGCATTTT
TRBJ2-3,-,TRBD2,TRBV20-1,CSASETSGGRGDTQYF,TGCAGTGCTAGTGAGACTAGCGGGGGCCGCGGGGATACGCAGTATTTT
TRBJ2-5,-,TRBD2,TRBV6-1,CASSEASGDQETQYF,TGTGCCAGCAGTGAGGCTAGCGGGGATCAAGAGACCCAGTACTTC
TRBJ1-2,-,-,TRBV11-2,CASSLVSGNYGYTF,TGTGCCAGCAGCTTAGTGTCCGGGAACTATGGCTACACCTTC
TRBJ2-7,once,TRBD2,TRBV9,CASSTHLSGGEQYF,TGTGCCAGCAGCACACACCTAAGCGGGGGGGAGCAGTACTTC
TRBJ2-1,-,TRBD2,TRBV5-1,CASSIGTSGPLSYNEQFF,TGCGCCAGCAGCATCGGGACTAGCGGGCCATTATCCTACAATGAGCAGTTCTTC
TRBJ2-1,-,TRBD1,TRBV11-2,CASSSGQGGLASYNEQFF,TGTGCCAGCAGCTCGGGACAGGGGGGCCTAGCGTCCTACAATGAGCAGTTCTTC
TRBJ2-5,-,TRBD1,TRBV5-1,CASSPGDRGQVETQYF,TGCGCCAGCAGCCCAGGAGACAGGGGCCAGGTAGAGACCCAGTACTTC
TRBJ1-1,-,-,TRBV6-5,CASSGSGAAFF,TGTGCCAGCAGCGGGAGTGGTGCAGCTTTCTTT
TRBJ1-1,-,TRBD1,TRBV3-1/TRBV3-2,CASSKQGLGTEAFF,TGTGCCAGCAGCAAACAGGGGTTGGGCACTGAAGCTTTCTTT
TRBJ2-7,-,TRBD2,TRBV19,CASSIGRGAFYEQYF,TGTGCCAGTAGTATTGGGAGGGGAGCCTTCTACGAGCAGTACTTC
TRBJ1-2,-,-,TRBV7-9,CASSLIVNGYTF,TGTGCCAGCAGCTTAATAGTCAATGGCTACACCTTC
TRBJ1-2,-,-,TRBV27,CASSLSRGSGADRGYTF,TGTGCCAGCAGTTTATCCCGTGGGTCTGGGGCAGATCGTGGCTACACCTTC
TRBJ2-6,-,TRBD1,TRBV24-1,CATSDSGQHYTGANVLTF,TGTGCCACCAGTGATTCGGGACAGCATTATACTGGGGCCAACGTCCTGACTTTC
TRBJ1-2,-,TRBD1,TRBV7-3,CASSSPGQLGVNYGYTF,TGTGCCAGCAGCTCCCCGGGACAGCTAGGAGTTAACTATGGCTACACCTTC
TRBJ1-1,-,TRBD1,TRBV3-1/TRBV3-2,CASSLRGGTGGMNTEAFF,TGTGCCAGCAGCCTTAGAGGTGGGACAGGGGGCATGAACACTGAAGCTTTCTTT
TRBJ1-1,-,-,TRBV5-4,CASSFGSRGNTEAFF,TGTGCCAGCAGCTTTGGGTCTCGAGGGAACACTGAAGCTTTCTTT
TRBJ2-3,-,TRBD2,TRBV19,CASSTRLAAATDTQYF,TGTGCCAGTAGTACTAGACTAGCGGCGGCCACAGATACGCAGTATTTT
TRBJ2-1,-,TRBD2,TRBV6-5,CASRIGLDYNEQFF,TGTGCCAGCAGAATCGGACTAGACTACAATGAGCAGTTCTTC
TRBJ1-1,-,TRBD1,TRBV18,CASSPVTGSAEAFF,TGTGCCAGCTCACCAGTGACAGGGTCGGCTGAAGCTTTCTTT
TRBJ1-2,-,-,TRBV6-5,CASTAVYGYTF,TGTGCCAGCACGGCGGTTTATGGCTACACCTTC
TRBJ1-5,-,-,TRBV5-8,CASSLVGGHQPQHF,TGTGCCAGCAGCTTGGTCGGGGGACATCAGCCCCAGCATTTT
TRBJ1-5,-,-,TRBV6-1,CASSDQGLNQPQHF,TGTGCCAGCAGTGATCAGGGCCTTAATCAGCCCCAGCATTTT
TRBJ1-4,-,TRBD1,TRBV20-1,CSAKEGAKLFF,TGCAGTGCTAAGGAGGGGGCAAAACTGTTTTTT
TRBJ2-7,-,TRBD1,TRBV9,CASGTGPYEQYF,TGTGCCAGCGGGACAGGTCCCTACGAGCAGTACTTC
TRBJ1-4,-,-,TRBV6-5,CASSKNEKLFF,TGTGCCAGCAGCAAAAATGAAAAACTGTTTTTT
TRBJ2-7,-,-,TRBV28,CASSRGSSYEQYF,TGTGCCAGCAGCCGAGGGAGCTCCTACGAGCAGTACTTC
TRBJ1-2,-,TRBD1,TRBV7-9,CASSSRIGQGNYGYTF,TGTGCCAGCAGCTCCCGAATTGGACAGGGCAACTATGGCTACACCTTC
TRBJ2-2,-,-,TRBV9,CASSVDGRLGTGELFF,TGTGCCAGCAGCGTAGATGGGAGGTTAGGCACCGGGGAGCTGTTTTTT
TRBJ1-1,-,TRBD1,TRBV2,CASRMDRGLNTEAFF,TGTGCCAGCAGGATGGACAGGGGATTGAACACTGAAGCTTTCTTT
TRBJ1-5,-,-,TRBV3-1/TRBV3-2,CASSQDRGRDQPQHF,TGTGCCAGCAGCCAAGATCGAGGGAGGGATCAGCCCCAGCATTTT
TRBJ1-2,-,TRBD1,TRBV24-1,CATWTGVGYTF,TGTGCCACCTGGACAGGGGTAGGCTACACCTTC
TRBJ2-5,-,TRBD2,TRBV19,CASSELAGTETQYF,TGTGCCAGTAGTGAGTTAGCGGGGACGGAGACCCAGTACTTC
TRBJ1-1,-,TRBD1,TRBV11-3,CASSGQTGTEAFF,TGTGCCAGCAGCGGGCAGACAGGGACTGAAGCTTTCTTT
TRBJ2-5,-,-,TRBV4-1,CASSPSMWETQYF,TGCGCCAGCAGCCCGTCTATGTGGGAGACCCAGTACTTC
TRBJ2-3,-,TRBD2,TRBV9,CASSATSGSTDTQYF,TGTGCCAGCAGCGCGACTAGCGGAAGCACAGATACGCAGTATTTT
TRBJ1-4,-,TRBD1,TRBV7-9,CASSLPGGYTNEKLFF,TGTGCCAGCAGCTTACCAGGGGGCTACACTAATGAAAAACTGTTTTTT
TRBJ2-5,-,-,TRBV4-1,CASSPLRNEETQYF,TGCGCCAGCAGCCCCCTCAGGAATGAAGAGACCCAGTACTTC
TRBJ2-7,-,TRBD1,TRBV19,CASSRLQGSNEQYF,TGTGCCAGTAGTAGATTACAGGGGTCCAACGAGCAGTACTTC
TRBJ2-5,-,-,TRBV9,CASSAGISEGHQKETQYF,TGTGCCAGCAGCGCGGGGATCTCGGAGGGGCACCAGAAAGAGACCCAGTACTTC
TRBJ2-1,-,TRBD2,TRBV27,CASSLFLRVGGTYNEQFF,TGTGCCAGCAGTTTATTCCTCCGGGTGGGGGGGACCTACAATGAGCAGTTCTTC